Described below is a single T cell receptor (beta chain) sequence and its context. Its antigen remains unidentified. These data belong to a study of CD8+ T cells in alopecia areata. Overall study context: Patients received oral tofacitinib, 5 to 10 mg twice daily, for moderate-to-severe alopecia areata.

The treatment was: oral pan-JAK inhibitor, 5-10 mg twice daily. Individuals with alopecia areata gave both lesional scalp punch biopsies and peripheral blood for collection. Study-wide findings and caveats: Tofacitinib significantly brought down scalp clonality and expanded CD8+ clones among top 100. The link between baseline CD8+ expansion and response remains uncertain with one nonresponder.

RNA was extracted and reverse transcribed into cDNA as the sequencing template. Sequencing was performed with immunoSEQ multiplex PCR; in TCRdb, only in-frame clones are kept and a portion is missing. The sample carries some 190,000 clones, 66% recorded once. Germline V gene data show CDR1 as SGHTA and CDR2 as FQGNSA. This CDR3 contains 14 residues. V shed 8 bases, J shed 2 bases, and the junction held 4 bases outside the gene matches. The chain employs TRBV7-2 and TRBJ2-2; 8 nucleotides align to TRBD1. The source is a human donor with alopecia areata. Specimen: CD4+ T cells sorted from blood, collected at week 44, from a patient treated with tofacitinib. The CDR3 protein is CASGGQGNTGELFF. The CDR3 nucleotides read TGTGCCAGCGGCGGACAGGGTAACACCGGGGAGCTGTTTTTT.